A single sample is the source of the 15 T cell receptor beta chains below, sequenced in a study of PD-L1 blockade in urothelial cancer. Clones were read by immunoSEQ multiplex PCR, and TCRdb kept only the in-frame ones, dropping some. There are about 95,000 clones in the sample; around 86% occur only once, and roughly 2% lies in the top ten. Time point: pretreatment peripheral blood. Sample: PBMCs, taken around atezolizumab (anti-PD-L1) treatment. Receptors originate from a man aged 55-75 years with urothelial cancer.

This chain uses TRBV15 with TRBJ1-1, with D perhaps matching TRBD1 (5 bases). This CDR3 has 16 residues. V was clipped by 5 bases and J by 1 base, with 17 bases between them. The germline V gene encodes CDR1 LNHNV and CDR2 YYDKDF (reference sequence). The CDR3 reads CATSRQGFSANTEAFF. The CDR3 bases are TGTGCCACCAGCCGTCAGGGTTTTAGTGCGAACACTGAAGCTTTCTTT.

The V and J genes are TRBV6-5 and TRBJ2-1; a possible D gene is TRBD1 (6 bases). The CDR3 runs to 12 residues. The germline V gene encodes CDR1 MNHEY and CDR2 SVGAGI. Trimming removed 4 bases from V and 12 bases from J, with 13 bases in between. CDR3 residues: CASSSTGKGQFF. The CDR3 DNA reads TGTGCCAGCAGTTCCACAGGGAAGGGGCAGTTCTTC.

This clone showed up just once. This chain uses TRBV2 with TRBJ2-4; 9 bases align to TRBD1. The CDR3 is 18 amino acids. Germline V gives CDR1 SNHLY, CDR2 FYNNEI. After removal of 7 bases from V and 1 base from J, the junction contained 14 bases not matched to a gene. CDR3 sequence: CASTYPGQGPIAKNIQYF. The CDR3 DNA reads TGTGCCAGCACCTACCCGGGACAGGGCCCTATCGCCAAAAACATTCAGTACTTC.

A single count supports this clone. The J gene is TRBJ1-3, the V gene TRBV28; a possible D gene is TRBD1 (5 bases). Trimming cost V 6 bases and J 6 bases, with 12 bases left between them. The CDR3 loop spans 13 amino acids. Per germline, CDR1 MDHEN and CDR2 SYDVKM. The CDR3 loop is CASRPTVTNTIYF. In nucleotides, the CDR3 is TGTGCCAGCAGGCCGACAGTAACAAACACCATATATTTT.

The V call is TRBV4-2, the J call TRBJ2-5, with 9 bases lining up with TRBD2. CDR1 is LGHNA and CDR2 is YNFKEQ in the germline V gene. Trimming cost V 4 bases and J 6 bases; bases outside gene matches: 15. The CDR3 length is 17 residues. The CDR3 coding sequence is TGTGCCAGCAGCCGGGACTTAGCGGGGGACCGCGGTCAGACCCAGTACTTC. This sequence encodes CASSRDLAGDRGQTQYF.

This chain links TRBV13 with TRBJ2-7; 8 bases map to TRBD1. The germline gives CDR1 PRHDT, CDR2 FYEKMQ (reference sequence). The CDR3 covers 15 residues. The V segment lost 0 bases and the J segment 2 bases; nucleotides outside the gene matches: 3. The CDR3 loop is CASSLGTGEPYEQYF. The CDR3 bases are TGTGCCAGCAGCTTAGGGACAGGGGAACCCTACGAGCAGTACTTC.

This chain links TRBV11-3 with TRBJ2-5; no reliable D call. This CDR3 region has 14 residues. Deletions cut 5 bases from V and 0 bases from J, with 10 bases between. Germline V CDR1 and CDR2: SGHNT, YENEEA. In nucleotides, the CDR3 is TGTGCCAGCAGCCCCGCCCTATACCAAGAGACCCAGTACTTC. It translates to CASSPALYQETQYF. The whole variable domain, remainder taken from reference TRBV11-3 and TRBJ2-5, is EAGVVQSPRYKIIEKKQPVAFWCNPISGHNTLYWYLQNLGQGPELLIRYENEEAVDDSQLPKDRFSAERLKGVDSTLKIQPAELGDSAVYLCASSPALYQETQYFGPGTRLLVL.

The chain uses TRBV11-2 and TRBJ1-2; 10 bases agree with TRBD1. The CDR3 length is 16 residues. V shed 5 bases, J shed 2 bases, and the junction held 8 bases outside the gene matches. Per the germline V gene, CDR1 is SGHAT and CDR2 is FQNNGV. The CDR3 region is CASSPWPGQGNYGYTF. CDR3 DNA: TGTGCCAGCAGCCCATGGCCGGGACAGGGGAACTATGGCTACACCTTC.

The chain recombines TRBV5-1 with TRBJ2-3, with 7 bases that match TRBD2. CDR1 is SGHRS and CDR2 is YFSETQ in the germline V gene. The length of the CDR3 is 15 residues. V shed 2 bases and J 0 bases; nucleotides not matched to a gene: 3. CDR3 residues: CASSLLAPSTDTQYF. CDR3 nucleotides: TGCGCCAGCAGCTTACTAGCGCCAAGCACAGATACGCAGTATTTT.

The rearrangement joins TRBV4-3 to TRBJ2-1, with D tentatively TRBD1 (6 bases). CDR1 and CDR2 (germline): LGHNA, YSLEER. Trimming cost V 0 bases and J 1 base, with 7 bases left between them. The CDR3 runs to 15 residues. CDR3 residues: CASSQEGGSYNEQFF. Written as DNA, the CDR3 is TGCGCCAGCAGCCAAGAAGGGGGATCCTACAATGAGCAGTTCTTC.

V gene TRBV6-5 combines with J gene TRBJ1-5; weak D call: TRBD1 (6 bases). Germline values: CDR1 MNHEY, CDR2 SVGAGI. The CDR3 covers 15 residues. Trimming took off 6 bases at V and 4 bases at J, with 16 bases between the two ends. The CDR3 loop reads CASSLKGGLNQPQHF. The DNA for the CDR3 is TGTGCCAGCAGCTTAAAGGGGGGGCTTAATCAGCCCCAGCATTTT.

The CDR3 sequence: CASSYSERGAYEQYF. The CDR3 DNA reads as TGTGCCAGCAGTTACTCCGAGCGGGGGGCCTACGAGCAGTACTTC. V gene TRBV6-6 combines with J gene TRBJ2-7; TRBD2 agrees at 9 bases. Germline trimming cut 0 bases from V and 2 bases from J; bases unmatched to any gene: 2. Germline V lookup: CDR1 MNHNY, CDR2 SVGAGI (reference sequence). This CDR3 has 15 residues.

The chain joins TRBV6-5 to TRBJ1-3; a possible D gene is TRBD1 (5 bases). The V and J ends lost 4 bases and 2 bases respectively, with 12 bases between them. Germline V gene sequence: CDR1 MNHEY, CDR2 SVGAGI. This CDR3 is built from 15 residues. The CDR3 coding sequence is TGTGCCAGCAGTTCCCCCAGGGATCCTGGAAACACCATATATTTT. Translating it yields CASSSPRDPGNTIYF.

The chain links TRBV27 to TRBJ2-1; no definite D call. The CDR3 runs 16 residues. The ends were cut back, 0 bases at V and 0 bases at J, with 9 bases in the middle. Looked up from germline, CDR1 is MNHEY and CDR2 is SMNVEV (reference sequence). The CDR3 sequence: CASSLSAPSSYNEQFF. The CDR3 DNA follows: TGTGCCAGCAGTTTATCCGCCCCGAGCTCCTACAATGAGCAGTTCTTC.

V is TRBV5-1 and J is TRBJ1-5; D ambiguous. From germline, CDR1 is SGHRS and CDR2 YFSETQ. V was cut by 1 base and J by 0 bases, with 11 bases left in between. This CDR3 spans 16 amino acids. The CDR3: CASSLLPADSNQPQHF. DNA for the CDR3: TGCGCCAGCAGCTTGCTGCCAGCGGATAGCAATCAGCCCCAGCATTTT.